This paragraph reports one T cell receptor beta chain. The antigen is not known. The sample originates from a study of T cell responses to AZD1222 COVID-19 vaccine. For the study at large: Second-dose intervals of approximately 4 or approximately 12 weeks were pooled. Overall study results and limits: An increase in Spike-specific TCR breadth and depth was observed after two AZD1222 doses. Donors, mostly white British, included more females; clonal diversity was possibly underestimated. At baseline, seropositivity was found in only a handful of AZD1222 recipients.

Profiled with immunoSEQ multiplex PCR; TCRdb holds only in-frame clones, not every one. The sample carries some 130,000 clones, 85% to 90% recorded once. V lost 0 bases to trimming and J lost 8 bases; unmatched junction nucleotides: 9. This CDR3 has 16 amino acids. Germline-derived CDR1 and CDR2 are SGHRS and YFSETQ. Material: peripheral blood, obtained on day 0 of AZD1222 vaccination. V and J are TRBV5-1 and TRBJ1-2; TRBD1 matches 11 bases. This receptor was identified in an adult in good health. CDR3 coding DNA: TGCGCCAGCAGCTTGGAGGACAGGGGGCTCTTGGGAGGCTACACCTTC. Its protein is CASSLEDRGLLGGYTF.